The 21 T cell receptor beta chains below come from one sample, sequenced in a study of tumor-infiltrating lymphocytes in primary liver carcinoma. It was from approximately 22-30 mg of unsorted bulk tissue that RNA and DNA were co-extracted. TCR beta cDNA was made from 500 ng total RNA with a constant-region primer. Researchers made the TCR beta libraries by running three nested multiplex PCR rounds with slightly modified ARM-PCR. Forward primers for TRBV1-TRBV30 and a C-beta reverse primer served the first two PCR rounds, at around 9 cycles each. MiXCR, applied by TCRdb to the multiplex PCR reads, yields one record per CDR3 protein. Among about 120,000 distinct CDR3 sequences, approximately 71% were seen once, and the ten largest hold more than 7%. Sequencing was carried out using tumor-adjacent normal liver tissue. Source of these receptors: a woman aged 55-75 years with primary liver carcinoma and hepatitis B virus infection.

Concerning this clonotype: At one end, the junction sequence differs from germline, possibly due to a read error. This chain's CDR3 is CASSLGQSNQPRHF. The CDR3 DNA reads TGTGCCAGCAGTTTAGGCCAGAGCAATCAGCCCCGGCATTTC. The chain links TRBV12-3 or TRBV12-4 to TRBJ1-5; D unclear. CDR3 length: 14 amino acids.

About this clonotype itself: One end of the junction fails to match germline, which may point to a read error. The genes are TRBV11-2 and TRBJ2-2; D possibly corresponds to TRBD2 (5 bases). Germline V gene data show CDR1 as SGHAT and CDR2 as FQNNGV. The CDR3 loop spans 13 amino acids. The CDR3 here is CASGLDRTGEMFF. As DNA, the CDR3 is TGTGCCAGCGGCTTAGATAGGACTGGGGAGATGTTCTTT. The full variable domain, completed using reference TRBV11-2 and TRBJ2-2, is EAGVAQSPRYKIIEKRQSVAFWCNPISGHATLYWYQQILGQGPKLLIQFQNNGVVDDSQLPKDRFSAERLKGVDSTLKIQPAKLEDSAVYLCASGLDRTGEMFFGEGSRLTVL.

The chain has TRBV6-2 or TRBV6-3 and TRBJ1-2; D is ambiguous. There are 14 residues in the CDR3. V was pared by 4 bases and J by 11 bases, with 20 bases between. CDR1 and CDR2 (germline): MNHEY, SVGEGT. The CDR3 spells CASSSGGRHTGYTF. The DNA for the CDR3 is TGTGCCAGCAGTTCTGGAGGCCGACATACTGGGTACACCTTC.

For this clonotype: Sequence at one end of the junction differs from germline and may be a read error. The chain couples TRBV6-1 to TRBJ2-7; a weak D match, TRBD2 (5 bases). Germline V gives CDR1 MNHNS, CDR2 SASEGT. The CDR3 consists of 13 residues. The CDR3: CASSRTRFYERYF. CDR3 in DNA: TGTGCCAGCAGTCGGACTCGCTTTTACGAGCGGTACTTC.

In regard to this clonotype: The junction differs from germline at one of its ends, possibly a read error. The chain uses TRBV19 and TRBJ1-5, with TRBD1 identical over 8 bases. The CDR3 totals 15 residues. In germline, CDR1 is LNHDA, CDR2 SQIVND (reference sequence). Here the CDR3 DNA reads TGTACCAGTATCTCGGACAGGGCGAGCAATCAGCCCCAGCATTTT. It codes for CTSISDRASNQPQHF.

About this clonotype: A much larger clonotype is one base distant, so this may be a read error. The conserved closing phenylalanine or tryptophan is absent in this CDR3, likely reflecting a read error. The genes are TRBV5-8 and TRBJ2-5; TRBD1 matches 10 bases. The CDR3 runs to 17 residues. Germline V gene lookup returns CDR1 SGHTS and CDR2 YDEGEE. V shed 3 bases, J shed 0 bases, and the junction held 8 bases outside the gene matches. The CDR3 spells CASSSGTGVGHQETQYL. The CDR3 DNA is TGTGCCAGCAGCTCCGGGACAGGGGTCGGGCACCAAGAGACCCAGTACCTC.

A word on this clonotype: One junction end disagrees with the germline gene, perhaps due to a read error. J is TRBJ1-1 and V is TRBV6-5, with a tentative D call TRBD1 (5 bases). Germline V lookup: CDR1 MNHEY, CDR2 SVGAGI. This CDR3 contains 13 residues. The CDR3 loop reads CASGRAALGEGFF. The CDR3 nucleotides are TGTGCCAGCGGCAGAGCCGCCCTAGGGGAAGGTTTCTTT.

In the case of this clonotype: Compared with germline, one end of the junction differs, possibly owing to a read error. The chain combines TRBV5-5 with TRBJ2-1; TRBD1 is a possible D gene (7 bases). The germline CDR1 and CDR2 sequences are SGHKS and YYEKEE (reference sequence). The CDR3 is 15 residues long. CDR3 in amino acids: CANSLEGASGNEEFF. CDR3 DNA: TGTGCCAACAGCTTGGAGGGGGCTTCAGGTAATGAGGAGTTCTTC.

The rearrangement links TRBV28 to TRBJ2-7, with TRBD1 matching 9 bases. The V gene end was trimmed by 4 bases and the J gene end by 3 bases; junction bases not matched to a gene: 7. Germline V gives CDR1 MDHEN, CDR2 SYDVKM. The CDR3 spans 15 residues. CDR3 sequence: CASSYFGTGLYEQYF. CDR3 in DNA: TGTGCCAGCAGTTATTTCGGGACAGGGCTCTACGAGCAGTACTTC.

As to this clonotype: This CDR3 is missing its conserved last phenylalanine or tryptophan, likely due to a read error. The DNA of the CDR3 is TGCGCCAGCAGCCAAGATTTCGGGGAGCAGTTCTCC. This gives the protein CASSQDFGEQFS. The genes are TRBV4-1 and TRBJ2-7; D not certain. The DNA end favors TRBJ2-1, so the J call may be wrong. This CDR3 is 12 amino acids long. Germline CDR1 MGHRA, CDR2 YSYEKL.

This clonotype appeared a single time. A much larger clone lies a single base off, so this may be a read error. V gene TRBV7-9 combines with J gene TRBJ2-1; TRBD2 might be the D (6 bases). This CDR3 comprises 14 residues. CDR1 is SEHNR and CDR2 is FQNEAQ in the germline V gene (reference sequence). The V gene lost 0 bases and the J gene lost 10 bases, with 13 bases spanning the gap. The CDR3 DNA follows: TGTGCCAGCAGCTTAGCGCTACTAGCCGAGGAGCAGTTCTTC. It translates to CASSLALLAEEQFF.

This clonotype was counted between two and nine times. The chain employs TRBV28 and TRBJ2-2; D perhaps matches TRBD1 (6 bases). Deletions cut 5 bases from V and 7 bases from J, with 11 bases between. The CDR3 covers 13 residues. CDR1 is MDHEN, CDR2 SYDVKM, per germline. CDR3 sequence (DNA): TGTGCCAGCAGTACCACAGGGATCGGGGAGCTGTTTTTT. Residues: CASSTTGIGELFF. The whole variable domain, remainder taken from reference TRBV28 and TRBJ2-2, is DVKVTQSSRYLVKRTGEKVFLECVQDMDHENMFWYRQDPGLGLRLIYFSYDVKMKEKGDIPEGYSVSREKKERFSLILESASTNQTSMYLCASSTTGIGELFFGEGSRLTVL.

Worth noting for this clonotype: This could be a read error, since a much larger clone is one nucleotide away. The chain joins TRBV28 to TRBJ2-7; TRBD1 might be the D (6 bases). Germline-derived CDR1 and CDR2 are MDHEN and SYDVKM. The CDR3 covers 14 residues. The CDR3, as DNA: TGTGACAACCGCAATACCCCACCCAGGGGAGAGCAGTACTTC. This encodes CDNRNTPPRGEQYF.

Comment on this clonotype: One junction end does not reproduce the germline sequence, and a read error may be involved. The CDR3 reads CTSSYDSGDTTTEAFF. CDR3 coding DNA: TGTACCAGCAGTTACGATTCGGGAGACACGACGACTGAAGCTTTCTTT. The chain links TRBV6-5 to TRBJ1-1; no reliable D call. The CDR3 spans 16 residues. Per the germline V gene, CDR1 is MNHEY and CDR2 is SVGAGI.

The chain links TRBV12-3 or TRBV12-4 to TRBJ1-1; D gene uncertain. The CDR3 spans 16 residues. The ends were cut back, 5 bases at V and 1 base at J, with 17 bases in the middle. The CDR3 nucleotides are TGTGCCAGCAGTCCGGCAGATGGACGCTCGAACACTGAAGCTTTCTTT. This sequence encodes CASSPADGRSNTEAFF.

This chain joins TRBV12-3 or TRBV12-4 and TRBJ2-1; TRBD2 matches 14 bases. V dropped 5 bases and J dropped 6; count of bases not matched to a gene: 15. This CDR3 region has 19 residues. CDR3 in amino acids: CASSTGLAGVDPRLNEQFF. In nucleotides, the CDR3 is TGTGCCAGCAGTACGGGACTAGCGGGAGTTGATCCCCGTCTCAATGAGCAGTTCTTC.

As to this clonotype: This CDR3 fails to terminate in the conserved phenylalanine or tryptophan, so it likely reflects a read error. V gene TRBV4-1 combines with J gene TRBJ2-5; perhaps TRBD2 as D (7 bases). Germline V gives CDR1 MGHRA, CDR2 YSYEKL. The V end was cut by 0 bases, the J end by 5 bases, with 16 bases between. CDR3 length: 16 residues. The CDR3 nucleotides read TGCGCCAGCAGCCAAGAAAGGGGGAGGGCTAGGGAGACCCAGTACTTA. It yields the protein CASSQERGRARETQYL.

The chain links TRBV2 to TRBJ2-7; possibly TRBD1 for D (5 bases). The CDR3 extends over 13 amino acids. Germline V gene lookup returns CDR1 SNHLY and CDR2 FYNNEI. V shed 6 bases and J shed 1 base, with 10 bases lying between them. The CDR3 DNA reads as TGTGCCAGCAGACCCCCAGGGTCCTACGAGCAGTACTTC. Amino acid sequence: CASRPPGSYEQYF.

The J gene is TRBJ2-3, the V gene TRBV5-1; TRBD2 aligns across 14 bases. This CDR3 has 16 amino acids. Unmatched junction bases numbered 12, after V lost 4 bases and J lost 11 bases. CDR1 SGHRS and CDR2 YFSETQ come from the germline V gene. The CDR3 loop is CASSTGTSGSTDVQYF. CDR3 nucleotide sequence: TGCGCCAGCAGCACCGGGACTAGCGGGAGCACAGATGTGCAGTATTTT.

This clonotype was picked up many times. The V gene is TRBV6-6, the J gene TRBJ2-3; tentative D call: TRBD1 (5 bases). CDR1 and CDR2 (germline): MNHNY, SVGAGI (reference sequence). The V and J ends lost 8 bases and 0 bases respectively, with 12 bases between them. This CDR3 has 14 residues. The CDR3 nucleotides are TGTGCCAGCGGTCCCGACAGAAGCACAGATACGCAGTATTTT. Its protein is CASGPDRSTDTQYF.

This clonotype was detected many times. The CDR3 bases are TGCAGCGTGGGACTAGGATACGAGCAGTACTTC. Translation: CSVGLGYEQYF. This chain connects TRBV29-1 to TRBJ2-7; 8 nucleotides align to TRBD2. Germline CDR1 SQVTM, CDR2 ANQGSEA. V shed 6 bases, J shed 4 bases, and the junction held 2 bases outside the gene matches. This CDR3 has 11 residues.